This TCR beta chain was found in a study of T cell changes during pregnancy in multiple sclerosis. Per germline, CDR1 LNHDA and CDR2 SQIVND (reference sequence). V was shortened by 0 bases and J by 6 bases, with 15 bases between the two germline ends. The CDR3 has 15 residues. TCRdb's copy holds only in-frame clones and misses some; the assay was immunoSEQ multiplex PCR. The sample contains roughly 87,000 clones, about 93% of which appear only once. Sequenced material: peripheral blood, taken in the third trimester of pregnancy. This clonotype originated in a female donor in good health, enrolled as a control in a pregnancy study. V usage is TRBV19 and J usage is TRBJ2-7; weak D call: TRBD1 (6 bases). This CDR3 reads CASSIETGQLGEQYF. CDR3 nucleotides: TGTGCCAGTAGTATAGAAACAGGGCAGCTGGGCGAGCAGTACTTC.